This T cell receptor (beta chain) comes out of a study of T cell responses to AZD1222 COVID-19 vaccine. For the study at large: The study pooled second doses at about 4 or about 12 weeks.

Note on this clone: What it binds is unknown.

Findings and caveats of the study: Donors skewed white British and female; clonal diversity was possibly underestimated. Following two doses of AZD1222, Spike-specific TCR breadth and depth rose.

The table came from immunoSEQ multiplex PCR; TCRdb's copy has only in-frame clones and leaves some out. The sample yields about 130,000 clones, around nine tenths seen once. Germline CDR1 DFQATT, CDR2 SNEGSKA (reference sequence). The CDR3 length is 15 residues. V was clipped by 3 bases and J by 1 base, with 15 bases between them. Sequencing was performed on peripheral blood, taken on day 0 of AZD1222 vaccination. This chain uses TRBV20-1 with TRBJ1-1; perhaps TRBD1 as D (5 bases). This clonotype was sampled from an adult in good health. CDR3 sequence reads: CSASKNPGRNTEAFF. Written as DNA, the CDR3 is TGCAGTGCTAGTAAGAATCCGGGGCGGAACACTGAAGCTTTCTTT.